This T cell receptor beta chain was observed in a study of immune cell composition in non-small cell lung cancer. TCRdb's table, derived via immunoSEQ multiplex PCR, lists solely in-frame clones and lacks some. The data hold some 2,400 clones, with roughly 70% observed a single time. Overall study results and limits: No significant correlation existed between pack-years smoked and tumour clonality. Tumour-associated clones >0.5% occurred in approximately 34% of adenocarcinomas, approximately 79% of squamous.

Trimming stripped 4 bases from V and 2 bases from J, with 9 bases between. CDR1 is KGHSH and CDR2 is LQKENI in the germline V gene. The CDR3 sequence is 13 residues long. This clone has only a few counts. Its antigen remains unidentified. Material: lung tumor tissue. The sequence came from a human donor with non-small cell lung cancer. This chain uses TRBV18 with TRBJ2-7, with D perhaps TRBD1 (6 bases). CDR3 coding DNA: TGTGCCAGCTCACTGGGGGCGGCCTACGAGCAGTACTTC. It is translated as CASSLGAAYEQYF.